This TCR beta chain emerged from a study of blood T cell repertoires in COVID-19. On the study more broadly: Samples of COVID-19 (acute and convalescent) were obtained from the United States, Italy and Spain. In each case, the material was cDNA or gDNA derived from T cells, B-cell-depleted T cells, or PBMCs.

The CDR3 contains 13 residues. The germline V gene encodes CDR1 KGHSH and CDR2 LQKENI. V was cut by 3 bases and J by 4 bases, with 7 bases left in between. Per the original data handling: Reference gene primer amplification in the assay estimated nucleated cell counts. Sequenced by immunoSEQ multiplex PCR; TCRdb stores in-frame clones only, minus some. V, J and clone size are those of that table, while D and trimming were read from the DNA. This sample carries roughly 110,000 clones, around 83% of them seen once, and the ten largest clones take roughly 1.4%. The TCR was taken from a man aged 35-49 years with acute or convalescent COVID-19. The chain uses TRBV18 and TRBJ2-1; D unresolved. The sequencing input was peripheral blood. Here the CDR3 reads CASSPSRYNEQFF. CDR3 DNA sequence: TGTGCCAGCTCACCTTCTCGGTACAATGAGCAGTTCTTC.